Shown below are 25 T cell receptor beta chains from a single sample sequenced in a study of T-cell memory formation after mild COVID-19. One entry per CDR3 protein, called by TCRdb with MiXCR from the 5' RACE reads. The table records roughly 600,000 distinct CDR3 sequences, about a sixth of them present only once. Specimen: PBMCs or a T cell subset sorted from them (not recorded which). The receptors originated from an adult woman who had mild COVID-19 (a few samples of this study predate the infection). Cell type and time point are not known.

Ten or more counts support this clonotype. V usage is TRBV12-3 or TRBV12-4 and J usage is TRBJ1-1; TRBD1 agrees at 8 bases. CDR3 length: 15 amino acids. V shed 3 bases, J shed 0 bases, and the junction held 3 bases outside the gene matches. In DNA, the CDR3 is TGTGCCAGCAGTTTCCGGACAGGGCTGAACACTGAAGCTTTCTTT. It is translated as CASSFRTGLNTEAFF.

This clonotype occurred a few times. The chain carries TRBV4-1 and TRBJ2-1; D might be TRBD1 or TRBD2, each matching 5 bases. Trimming removed 1 base at V and 7 bases at J, with 23 bases between. The CDR3 covers 18 residues. Per germline, CDR1 MGHRA and CDR2 YSYEKL. CDR3: CASSQGFGPKGTGNEQFF. The CDR3 DNA sequence: TGCGCCAGCAGCCAAGGTTTCGGTCCGAAAGGGACGGGAAATGAGCAGTTCTTC.

The gene calls are TRBV7-9 and TRBJ2-3, with 12 positions matching TRBD2. V lost 6 bases, J lost 1 base, and 8 bases stayed unmatched. Germline V lookup: CDR1 SEHNR, CDR2 FQNEAQ (reference sequence). The CDR3 length is 17 residues. The CDR3 DNA reads TGTGCCAGCAGGGGACTAGCGGGTATAAGAGGCACAGATACGCAGTATTTT. Protein: CASRGLAGIRGTDTQYF.

This sequence joins TRBV29-1 and TRBJ1-4; D gene ambiguous. The CDR3 has 11 amino acids. V gave up 8 bases and J gave up 8 bases, with 12 bases separating them. The V gene's germline CDR1 is SQVTM and CDR2 ANQGSEA. As DNA, the CDR3 is TGCAGCTGCGAGGGAAGCGAAAAACTGTTTTTT. Protein product: CSCEGSEKLFF.

The chain couples TRBV29-1 to TRBJ1-2; D gene unclear. In germline, CDR1 is SQVTM, CDR2 ANQGSEA. The CDR3 runs to 11 residues. The V gene lost 4 bases and the J gene lost 4 bases, with 7 bases spanning the gap. The CDR3 bases are TGCAGCGTTGCCGACGGCTATGGCTACACCTTC. Protein sequence: CSVADGYGYTF.

The chain recombines TRBV29-1 with TRBJ2-1; D gene unclear. From germline, CDR1 is SQVTM and CDR2 ANQGSEA. The length of the CDR3 is 10 residues. The V end was cut by 3 bases, the J end by 12 bases, with 9 bases between. Written as DNA, the CDR3 is TGCAGCGTTGATACGGGTTTGCAGTTCTTC. This encodes CSVDTGLQFF.

There are a few counts of this clonotype. This chain connects TRBV3-1 to TRBJ2-2; D gene uncertain. CDR1 LGHDT and CDR2 YNNKEL come from the germline V gene (reference sequence). V was shortened by 2 bases and J by 2 bases, with 9 bases between the two germline ends. This CDR3 comprises 15 residues. The CDR3 reads CASSQIPSNTGELFF. CDR3 nucleotides: TGTGCCAGCAGCCAAATTCCAAGCAACACCGGGGAGCTGTTTTTT.

This clonotype turned up a few times. The chain employs TRBV10-3 and TRBJ2-6; 13 bases match TRBD2. The CDR3 covers 18 residues. V was pared by 5 bases and J by 0 bases, with 4 bases of the junction left unmatched. Germline V gene sequence: CDR1 ENHRY, CDR2 SYGVKD. The CDR3 loop is CAISPGLAGYSGANVLTF. The CDR3 region has the DNA TGTGCCATCAGTCCGGGACTAGCGGGGTACTCTGGGGCCAACGTCCTGACTTTC.

This clonotype has a handful of counts. The chain has TRBV18 and TRBJ2-5, with TRBD2 identical over 12 bases. This CDR3 has 16 amino acids. V was pared by 2 bases and J by 5 bases, with 6 bases of the junction left unmatched. Germline-derived CDR1 and CDR2 are KGHSH and LQKENI. CDR3 in amino acids: CASSPIRLAGEETQYF. CDR3 nucleotides: TGTGCCAGCTCACCAATACGACTAGCGGGAGAGGAGACCCAGTACTTC.

The gene calls are TRBV5-1 and TRBJ2-2, with no clear D. From germline, CDR1 is SGHRS and CDR2 YFSETQ. The CDR3 has 17 amino acids. The V end lost 0 bases, the J end lost 4 bases, and 16 bases lay between the germline ends. This CDR3 reads CASSLEPAGLFTGELFF. CDR3 bases: TGCGCCAGCAGCTTGGAACCAGCAGGCCTATTCACCGGGGAGCTGTTTTTT.

The chain joins TRBV18 to TRBJ2-1; possible D gene TRBD1, 5 bases. Germline CDR1 reads KGHSH; CDR2 reads LQKENI. Trimming removed 0 bases at V and 5 bases at J, with 8 bases between. This CDR3 region has 14 residues. The CDR3 DNA is TGTGCCAGCTCACCACCCGCAGGGAACAATGAGCAGTTCTTC. It yields the protein CASSPPAGNNEQFF.

This clonotype was seen a few times. This rearrangement joins TRBV2 to TRBJ2-7; TRBD2 agrees at 9 bases. CDR3 length: 14 amino acids. The V and J ends lost 4 bases and 4 bases, in that order; junction bases with no gene match: 5. The germline gives CDR1 SNHLY, CDR2 FYNNEI. The CDR3 is CASSVTSGWYEQYF. The CDR3 DNA sequence: TGTGCCAGCAGTGTTACTAGCGGGTGGTACGAGCAGTACTTC.

The chain carries TRBV30 and TRBJ1-2; maybe TRBD1 (6 bases). V shed 4 bases and J shed 13 bases, with 25 bases lying between them. Germline V gene lookup returns CDR1 GTSNPN and CDR2 SVGIG (reference sequence). The CDR3 has 14 amino acids. The CDR3 DNA follows: TGTGCCTGGACACCCTTGTTGGCAGGGACATCGGCCACCTTC. Its protein is CAWTPLLAGTSATF.

This clonotype was seen repeatedly, ten times or more. The V gene is TRBV20-1, the J gene TRBJ2-2, with TRBD2 matching over 8 bases. The CDR3 contains 15 residues. CDR1 and CDR2 (germline): DFQATT, SNEGSKA (reference sequence). Trimming removed 3 bases from V and 5 bases from J; junction bases left unmatched: 8. The CDR3 here is CSARASGRGTGELFF. The CDR3 region has the DNA TGCAGTGCTAGGGCCAGCGGGAGAGGGACCGGGGAGCTGTTTTTT.

This clonotype was seen more than once but under ten times. The chain combines TRBV2 with TRBJ1-3; no clear D. CDR3 length: 15 amino acids. The germline V gene encodes CDR1 SNHLY and CDR2 FYNNEI. The V end lost 2 bases, the J end lost 0 bases, and 8 bases lay between the germline ends. Here the CDR3 reads CASSEHSPSGNTIYF. The DNA for the CDR3 is TGTGCCAGCAGTGAACACTCCCCCTCTGGAAACACCATATATTTT. The full variable domain, completed using reference TRBV2 and TRBJ1-3, is EPEVTQTPSHQVTQMGQEVILRCVPISNHLYFYWYRQILGQKVEFLVSFYNNEISEKSEIFDDQFSVERPDGSNFTLKIRSTKLEDSAMYFCASSEHSPSGNTIYFGEGSWLTVV.

As concerns this clonotype: A read error is possible here, since a much larger clone lies one base away. The CDR3 carries no conserved terminal phenylalanine or tryptophan, so it likely arises from a read error. This chain links TRBV7-9 with TRBJ2-2, with D tentatively TRBD2 (5 bases). Germline CDR1 and CDR2: SEHNR and FQNEAQ (reference sequence). Trimming left V 6 bases short and J 1 base short, with 9 bases between. The CDR3 loop spans 14 amino acids. CDR3 coding DNA: TGTGCCAGCAGTGCGGCGGGGAACACCGGGGAGCTGTTTTTG. This encodes CASSAAGNTGELFL.

The chain joins TRBV5-1 to TRBJ2-5; 13 positions match TRBD2. The germline gives CDR1 SGHRS, CDR2 YFSETQ. The CDR3 consists of 16 residues. The junction had 6 bases not matched to a gene; V was cut back by 5 bases and J by 2 bases. This CDR3 is CASSPTSGGPQETQYF. CDR3 DNA sequence: TGCGCCAGCAGTCCGACTAGCGGGGGGCCACAAGAGACCCAGTACTTC.

The chain joins TRBV5-5 to TRBJ2-1; D may be TRBD1 (5 bases). CDR1 and CDR2 (germline): SGHKS, YYEKEE (reference sequence). This CDR3 has 12 residues. The V and J ends lost 0 bases and 15 bases respectively, with 13 bases between them. Written as DNA, the CDR3 is TGTGCCAGCAGCTTGGTGGCAGGGAATCCGTTCTTC. This sequence encodes CASSLVAGNPFF.

In this sample, this clonotype turned up many times. This chain uses TRBV7-2 with TRBJ2-5, with D possibly called TRBD1 or TRBD2 (5 bases each). V lost 3 bases, J lost 4 bases, and 9 bases lay in between. This CDR3 contains 13 residues. Per the germline V gene, CDR1 is SGHTA and CDR2 is FQGNSA. Here the CDR3 DNA reads TGTGCCAGCAGCTTCGTCGGGACAGAGACCCAGTACTTC. Translated, it gives CASSFVGTETQYF.

The rearrangement joins TRBV7-9 to TRBJ2-1; weak D call: TRBD1 (5 bases). The CDR3 contains 10 residues. Trimming cost V 9 bases and J 10 bases, with 10 bases left between them. Germline CDR1 SEHNR, CDR2 FQNEAQ (reference sequence). Written as DNA, the CDR3 is TGTGCCAGTTGGAAGGGGGAGCAGTTCTTC. Translating it yields CASWKGEQFF.

V gene TRBV21-1 combines with J gene TRBJ2-3. TRBV21-1 is a pseudogene. The CDR3 totals 14 residues. The CDR3 DNA is TGTGCCAGCAGCCTACGGACTAGCGCAGATACGCAGTATTTT. It specifies CASSLRTSADTQYF.

J is TRBJ1-1 and V is TRBV4-1; a possible D gene is TRBD1 (6 bases). The germline V and J ends were trimmed by 1 base and 10 bases, with 13 bases remaining between them. The length of the CDR3 is 13 residues. CDR1 and CDR2 from the germline V gene are MGHRA and YSYEKL. The CDR3 DNA follows: TGCGCCAGCAGCCAAGTGGGGGGCACGGGAGCTTTCTTT. It yields the protein CASSQVGGTGAFF.

This clonotype has a count of ten or more. The V and J genes are TRBV6-4 and TRBJ1-2, with TRBD1 identical over 9 bases. From germline, CDR1 is MRHNA and CDR2 SNTAGT. The CDR3 has 16 amino acids. Trimming removed 2 bases from V and 6 bases from J; junction bases left unmatched: 10. CDR3 in amino acids: CASSDGSDRGLNGYTF. CDR3 sequence (DNA): TGTGCCAGCAGTGACGGTTCCGACAGGGGGTTGAATGGCTACACCTTC.

The V gene is TRBV7-3, the J gene TRBJ2-3; 7 bases are shared with TRBD1. The CDR3 is made up of 15 amino acids. The germline CDR1 and CDR2 sequences are SGHTA and FQGTGA. V was clipped by 5 bases and J by 0 bases; unmatched bases: 5. CDR3 amino acids: CASSVDRESTDTQYF. The CDR3 region has the DNA TGTGCCAGCAGCGTTGACAGGGAGAGCACAGATACGCAGTATTTT.

The rearrangement links TRBV29-1 to TRBJ1-1; D gene unclear. Trimming cost V 3 bases and J 1 base, with 9 bases left between them. This CDR3 contains 13 residues. Germline loops: CDR1 SQVTM, CDR2 ANQGSEA. This CDR3 reads CSVDSQRNTEAFF. In DNA form, the CDR3 reads TGCAGCGTTGACAGTCAGAGGAACACTGAAGCTTTCTTT. Combining the CDR3 with reference TRBV29-1 and TRBJ1-1 gives the whole variable domain SAVISQKPSRDICQRGTSLTIQCQVDSQVTMMFWYRQQPGQSLTLIATANQGSEATYESGFVIDKFPISRPNLTFSTLTVSNMSPEDSSIYLCSVDSQRNTEAFFGQGTRLTVV.